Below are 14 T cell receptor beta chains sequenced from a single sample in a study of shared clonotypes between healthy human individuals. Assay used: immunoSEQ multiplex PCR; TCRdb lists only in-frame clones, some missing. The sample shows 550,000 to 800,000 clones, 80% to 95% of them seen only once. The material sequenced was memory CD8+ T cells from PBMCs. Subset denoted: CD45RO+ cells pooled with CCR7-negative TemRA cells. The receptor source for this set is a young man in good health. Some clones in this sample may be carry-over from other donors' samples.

CDR3 region: CASSTPKWTGVPPDTQYF. The CDR3 nucleotides read TGTGCCAGCAGCACACCCAAATGGACAGGGGTTCCCCCAGATACGCAGTATTTT. This chain links TRBV7-9 with TRBJ2-3; 9 positions match TRBD1. Trimming cost V 5 bases and J 4 bases; bases outside gene matches: 16. From germline, CDR1 is SEHNR and CDR2 FQNEAQ (reference sequence). The length of the CDR3 is 18 residues.

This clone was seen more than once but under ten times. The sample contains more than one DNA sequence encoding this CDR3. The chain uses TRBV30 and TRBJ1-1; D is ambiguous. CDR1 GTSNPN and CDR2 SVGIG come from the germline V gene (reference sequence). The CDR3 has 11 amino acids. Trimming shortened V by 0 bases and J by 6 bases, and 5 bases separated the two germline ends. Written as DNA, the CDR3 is TGTGCCTGGAGTGTACTCTCTGAAGCTTTCTTT. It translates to CAWSVLSEAFF.

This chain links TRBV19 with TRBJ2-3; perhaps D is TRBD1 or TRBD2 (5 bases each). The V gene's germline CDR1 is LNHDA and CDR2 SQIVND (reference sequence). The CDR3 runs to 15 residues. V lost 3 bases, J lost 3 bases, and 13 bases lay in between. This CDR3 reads CASSIGGVVTDTQYF. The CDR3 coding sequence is TGTGCCAGTAGTATTGGGGGTGTCGTGACAGATACGCAGTATTTT.

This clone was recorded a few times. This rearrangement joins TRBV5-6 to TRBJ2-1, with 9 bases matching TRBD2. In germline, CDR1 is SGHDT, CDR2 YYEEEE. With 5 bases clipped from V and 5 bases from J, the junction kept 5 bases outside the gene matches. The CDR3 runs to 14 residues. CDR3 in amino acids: CASSLAGAHNEQFF. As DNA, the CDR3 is TGTGCCAGCAGTTTAGCGGGAGCGCACAATGAGCAGTTCTTC.

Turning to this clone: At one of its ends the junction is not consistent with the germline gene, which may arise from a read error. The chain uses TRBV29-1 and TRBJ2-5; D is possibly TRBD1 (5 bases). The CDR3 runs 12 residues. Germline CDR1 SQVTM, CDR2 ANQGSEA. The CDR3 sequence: CSVEDSQETQYF. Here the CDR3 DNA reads TGCAGCGTCGAAGACAGCCAAGAGACCCAGTACTTC.

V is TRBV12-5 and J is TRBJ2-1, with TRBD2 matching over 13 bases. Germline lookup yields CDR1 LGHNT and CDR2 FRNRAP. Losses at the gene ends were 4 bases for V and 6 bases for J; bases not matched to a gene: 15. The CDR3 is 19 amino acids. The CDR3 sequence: CASGSRTSGGHGGINEQFF. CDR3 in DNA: TGTGCTAGTGGTTCTCGGACTAGCGGGGGCCACGGGGGTATCAATGAGCAGTTCTTC.

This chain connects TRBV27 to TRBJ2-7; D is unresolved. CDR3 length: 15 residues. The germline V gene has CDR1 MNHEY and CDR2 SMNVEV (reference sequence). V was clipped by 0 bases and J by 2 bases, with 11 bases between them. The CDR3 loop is CASSLSGPGTYEQYF. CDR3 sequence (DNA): TGTGCCAGCAGTTTATCTGGGCCAGGAACCTACGAGCAGTACTTC.

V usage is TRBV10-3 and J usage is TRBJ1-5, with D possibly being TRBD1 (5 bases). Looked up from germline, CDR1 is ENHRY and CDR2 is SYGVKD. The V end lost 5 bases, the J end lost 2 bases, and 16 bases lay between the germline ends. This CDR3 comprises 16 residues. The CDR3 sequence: CAISPSSGLGNQPQHF. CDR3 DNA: TGTGCCATCAGTCCCAGCTCAGGGTTGGGCAATCAGCCCCAGCATTTT.

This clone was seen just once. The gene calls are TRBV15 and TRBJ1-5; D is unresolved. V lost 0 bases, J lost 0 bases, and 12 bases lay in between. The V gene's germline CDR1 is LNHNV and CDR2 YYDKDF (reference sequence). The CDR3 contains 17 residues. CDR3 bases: TGTGCCACCAGCAGAGATAAAACAGTTTATAGCAATCAGCCCCAGCATTTT. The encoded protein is CATSRDKTVYSNQPQHF.

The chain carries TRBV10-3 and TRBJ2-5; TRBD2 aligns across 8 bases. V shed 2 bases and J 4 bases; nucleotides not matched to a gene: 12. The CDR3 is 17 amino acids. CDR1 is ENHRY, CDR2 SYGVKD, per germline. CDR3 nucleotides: TGTGCCATCAGTGAGGGTTTATTAGCGGGAACGGGAGAGACCCAGTACTTC. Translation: CAISEGLLAGTGETQYF.

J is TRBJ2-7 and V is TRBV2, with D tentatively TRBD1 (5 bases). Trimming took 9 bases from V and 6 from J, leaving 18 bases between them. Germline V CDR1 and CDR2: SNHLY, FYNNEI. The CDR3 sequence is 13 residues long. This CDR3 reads CASLPDKRGEQYF. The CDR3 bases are TGTGCCAGTCTACCGGACAAACGAGGCGAGCAGTACTTC. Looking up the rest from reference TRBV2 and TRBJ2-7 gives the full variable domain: EPEVTQTPSHQVTQMGQEVILRCVPISNHLYFYWYRQILGQKVEFLVSFYNNEISEKSEIFDDQFSVERPDGSNFTLKIRSTKLEDSAMYFCASLPDKRGEQYFGPGTRLTVT.

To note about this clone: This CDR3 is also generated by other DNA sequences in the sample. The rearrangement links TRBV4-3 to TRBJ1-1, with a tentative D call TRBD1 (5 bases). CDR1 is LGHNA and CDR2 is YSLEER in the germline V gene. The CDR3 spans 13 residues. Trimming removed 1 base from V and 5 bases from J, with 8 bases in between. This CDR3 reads CASSQGRGTEAFF. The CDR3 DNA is TGCGCCAGCAGCCAAGGAAGGGGAACTGAAGCTTTCTTT.

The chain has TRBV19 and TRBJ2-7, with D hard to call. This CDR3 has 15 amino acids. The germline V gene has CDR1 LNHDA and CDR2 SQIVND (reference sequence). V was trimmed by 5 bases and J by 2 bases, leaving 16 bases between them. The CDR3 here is CASSSRVFSPYEQYF. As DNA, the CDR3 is TGTGCCAGTAGTTCCCGGGTCTTCTCTCCCTACGAGCAGTACTTC.

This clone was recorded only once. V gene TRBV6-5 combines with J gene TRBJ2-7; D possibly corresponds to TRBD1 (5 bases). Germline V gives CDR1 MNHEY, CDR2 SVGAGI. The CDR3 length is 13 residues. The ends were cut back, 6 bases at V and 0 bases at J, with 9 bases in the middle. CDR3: CASRQGHSYEQYF. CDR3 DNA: TGTGCCAGCAGGCAGGGCCACTCCTACGAGCAGTACTTC.